This is a list of T cell receptor beta chains from one sample in a study of shared clonotypes between healthy human individuals. Assay: immunoSEQ multiplex PCR; the TCRdb copy retains only in-frame clones and omits some. Among 2 million to 2.5 million clones listed, around 90% were seen once. The sequenced sample consisted of naive CD4+ T cells from PBMCs. Receptors were obtained from a young man in good health. Some clones in this sample may be carry-over from other donors' samples. Each CDR3 is given with its conserved first and last residue.

j_call cdr3_length v_call cdr3_aa
TRBJ2-7 17 TRBV27 CASSKMPGGGSSYEQYF
TRBJ2-7 14 TRBV28 CASSFWGGRDEQYF
TRBJ2-5 15 TRBV5-1 CASSLGLAGGKTQYF
TRBJ2-3 14 TRBV28 CASSKAGSTDTQYF
TRBJ1-2 14 TRBV9 CASSTLSADYGYTF
TRBJ1-2 15 TRBV21-1 CASSRSFGTGYGYTF
TRBJ1-6 15 TRBV30 CAWSEQGAWNSPLHF
TRBJ1-3 14 TRBV11-2 CASSLQSSGNTIYF
TRBJ2-1 14 TRBV28 CASRTSGTWNEQFF
TRBJ2-7 14 TRBV27 CASEVGGATYEQYF
TRBJ2-7 16 TRBV13 CASSRLAGSQRYEQYF
TRBJ2-2 15 TRBV19 CASSMTPSNTGELFF
TRBJ1-2 17 TRBV7-8 CASSLGAGGGPQYGYTF
TRBJ2-2 13 TRBV5-1 CASSRDITGELFF
TRBJ2-7 14 TRBV11-2 CASSTQGRYHEQYF
TRBJ1-4 17 TRBV7-6 CASSLGDRLLLGEKLFF
TRBJ2-2 15 TRBV9 CASSVGTGIIGELFF